The 23 T cell receptor beta chains below were found in one sample sequenced in a study of graft-versus-host responses after intestinal transplantation. These receptors' antigens are unknown. Sequencing used immunoSEQ multiplex PCR; TCRdb keeps in-frame clones, though not all of them. The sample lists 24,000 or so clones, almost 85% occurring once. Source: unstimulated CD8+ T cells sorted from spleen or lymph node cells, taken before transplant. The source of these receptors is a human donor who was the organ donor for an intestinal transplant.

The chain couples TRBV6-5 to TRBJ2-7; no definite D call. This CDR3 comprises 14 residues. Germline V gives CDR1 MNHEY, CDR2 SVGAGI. V was shortened by 0 bases and J by 3 bases, with 9 bases between the two germline ends. CDR3 sequence (DNA): TGTGCCAGCAGTTACTCCCTCGTAAGCTACGAGCAGTACTTC. Translated, it gives CASSYSLVSYEQYF.

The V call is TRBV27, the J call TRBJ1-4; maybe TRBD1 (5 bases). V lost 5 bases and J lost 0, with 10 bases in between. The CDR3 length is 15 residues. Germline CDR1 is MNHEY and CDR2 is SMNVEV (reference sequence). This CDR3 reads CASSPSTATNEKLFF. The CDR3 nucleotides read TGTGCCAGCAGTCCCTCGACAGCAACTAATGAAAAACTGTTTTTT.

The V call is TRBV7-6, the J call TRBJ1-1; D is unclear. CDR3 length: 15 residues. The germline V and J ends were trimmed by 2 bases and 2 bases, with 12 bases remaining between them. Germline V gene sequence: CDR1 SGHVS, CDR2 FNYEAQ. CDR3 bases: TGTGCCAGCAGCTTAAACGAAGGGCCTAACACTGAAGCTTTCTTT. This encodes CASSLNEGPNTEAFF.

The J gene is TRBJ2-7, the V gene TRBV7-9; D ambiguous. V was shortened by 1 base and J by 0 bases, with 4 bases between the two germline ends. The CDR3 is made up of 13 amino acids. Germline CDR1 is SEHNR and CDR2 is FQNEAQ (reference sequence). CDR3 in amino acids: CASSLENSYEQYF. CDR3 sequence (DNA): TGTGCCAGCAGCTTAGAAAACTCCTACGAGCAGTACTTC.

The V call is TRBV6-4, the J call TRBJ2-3; 10 nucleotides agree with TRBD2. Trimming at V came to 2 bases and at J to 4 bases, leaving 6 bases not matched to a gene. This CDR3 is built from 16 residues. Per the germline V gene, CDR1 is MRHNA and CDR2 is SNTAGT. The CDR3 protein is CASSDAAGGGPDTQYF. The DNA of the CDR3 is TGTGCCAGCAGTGACGCAGCGGGAGGGGGGCCAGATACGCAGTATTTT.

This CDR3 reads CASSPPMATVMQDTQYF. The CDR3 DNA follows: TGTGCCAGCAGCCCCCCGATGGCTACAGTCATGCAAGATACGCAGTATTTT. The chain couples TRBV21-1 to TRBJ2-3; the D call TRBD1 from the table was never checked on the DNA. TRBV21-1 is shown as a pseudogene. This CDR3 region has 17 residues.

The chain couples TRBV5-1 to TRBJ2-5; 9 bases are shared with TRBD1. CDR3 length: 14 residues. The V segment lost 0 bases and the J segment 4 bases; nucleotides outside the gene matches: 1. Germline V gives CDR1 SGHRS, CDR2 YFSETQ. The CDR3 sequence: CASSLGTGAETQYF. Written as DNA, the CDR3 is TGCGCCAGCAGCTTGGGGACAGGGGCAGAGACCCAGTACTTC.

The chain employs TRBV6-1 and TRBJ1-2; 8 nucleotides match TRBD1. Germline CDR1 and CDR2: MNHNS and SASEGT. V lost 8 bases and J lost 3; bases outside the gene matches: 8. The CDR3 extends over 14 amino acids. CDR3 bases: TGTGCCAGCTTTATTGGACAGGGCGACTATGGCTACACCTTC. Amino acids: CASFIGQGDYGYTF.

V and J are TRBV6-7 and TRBJ2-2; 10 nucleotides line up with TRBD2. TRBV6-7 is an open reading frame whose function is uncertain. The ends lost 2 bases at V and 5 bases at J; junction bases unmatched: 8. The CDR3 covers 17 residues. For the CDR3, the DNA is TGTGCCAGCAGTTACGCTAGCGGGAGTCCTAGGACCGGGGAGCTGTTTTTT. Amino acid sequence: CASSYASGSPRTGELFF.

The chain has TRBV11-2 and TRBJ1-1; 9 bases fit TRBD1. This CDR3 spans 15 amino acids. J lost 2 bases, V lost 2 bases, and 3 bases had no gene match. Germline lookup yields CDR1 SGHAT and CDR2 FQNNGV. The CDR3 is CASSLNRGLNTEAFF. In nucleotides, the CDR3 is TGTGCCAGCAGCTTAAACAGGGGGCTTAACACTGAAGCTTTCTTT.

This sequence joins TRBV6-8 and TRBJ2-7; perhaps TRBD2 as D (6 bases). The V gene's germline CDR1 is MNHGY and CDR2 SAAAGT. This CDR3 spans 17 amino acids. The V and J ends lost 0 bases and 3 bases respectively, with 18 bases between them. The DNA of the CDR3 is TGTGCCAGCAGTTACTCGATATCTTTGGGACTTTTCTACGAGCAGTACTTC. Translation gives CASSYSISLGLFYEQYF.

The rearrangement links TRBV10-3 to TRBJ2-3; D might be TRBD1 (6 bases). V gave up 8 bases and J gave up 5 bases, with 20 bases separating them. Germline CDR1 ENHRY, CDR2 SYGVKD. There are 15 residues in the CDR3. The CDR3 spells CAIGIQGSVGDTQYF. The CDR3 nucleotides are TGTGCCATCGGGATACAGGGCTCTGTGGGAGATACGCAGTATTTT.

This sequence joins TRBV5-4 and TRBJ1-4; 7 bases are a match to TRBD1. Per germline, CDR1 SGHNT and CDR2 YYREEE (reference sequence). The CDR3 is 14 amino acids. Trimming removed 3 bases from V and 6 bases from J; junction bases left unmatched: 5. The CDR3 DNA sequence: TGTGCCAGCAGCTATACAGGGGTTGATGAAAAACTGTTTTTT. The encoded protein is CASSYTGVDEKLFF.

The chain couples TRBV23-1 to TRBJ1-4; no reliable D call. TRBV23-1 is flagged as an ORF with uncertain function. Trimming pared 4 bases from V and 5 bases from J, leaving 5 bases between. The CDR3 contains 12 residues. DNA of the CDR3: TGCGCCAGCAGTCTAGGGAATGAAAAACTGTTTTTT. This codes for CASSLGNEKLFF.

The chain joins TRBV7-9 to TRBJ2-7; D not resolved. The V gene's germline CDR1 is SEHNR and CDR2 FQNEAQ (reference sequence). The CDR3 is 12 amino acids. Trimming cost V 7 bases and J 3 bases, with 10 bases left between them. The CDR3 bases are TGTGCCAGCATGTCAGCCTACTACGAGCAGTACTTC. Translation: CASMSAYYEQYF.

This chain uses TRBV10-2 with TRBJ2-7, with D unclear. V lost 3 bases and J lost 6, with 9 bases in between. CDR1 and CDR2 from the germline V gene are WSHSY and SAAADI. This CDR3 spans 12 amino acids. CDR3 loop: CASSDRIFEQYF. In nucleotides, the CDR3 is TGCGCCAGCAGTGATAGGATTTTCGAGCAGTACTTC.

This clone appeared a few times. The chain has TRBV6-5 and TRBJ2-1; tentatively, D is TRBD1 (8 bases). Germline CDR1 is MNHEY and CDR2 is SVGAGI. This CDR3 has 15 amino acids. V gave up 2 bases and J gave up 4 bases, with 12 bases separating them. Here the CDR3 reads CASSYVQGGYNEQFF. CDR3 sequence (DNA): TGTGCCAGCAGTTACGTACAGGGGGGGTACAATGAGCAGTTCTTC.

The rearrangement links TRBV10-3 to TRBJ2-3, with 9 bases identical to TRBD2. CDR3 length equals 15 residues. V dropped 5 bases and J dropped 1; count of bases not matched to a gene: 4. In germline, CDR1 is ENHRY, CDR2 SYGVKD. CDR3 DNA: TGTGCCATCAGTCCAGCGGGAGGAGGCACAGATACGCAGTATTTT. It is translated as CAISPAGGGTDTQYF.

This clone was found once. The chain has TRBV11-2 and TRBJ2-5; 8 bases agree with TRBD2. This CDR3 is 17 amino acids long. CDR1 and CDR2 (germline): SGHAT, FQNNGV. Unmatched junction bases numbered 10, after V lost 4 bases and J lost 0 bases. The CDR3 DNA reads as TGTGCCAGCAGCTATGGGAGGACTAGCTGGTACCAAGAGACCCAGTACTTC. This sequence encodes CASSYGRTSWYQETQYF.

This chain connects TRBV7-9 to TRBJ2-7; 11 bases match TRBD2. J gave up 1 base and V 5 bases, and 13 bases lay outside the gene matches. This CDR3 spans 18 amino acids. Germline V gene sequence: CDR1 SEHNR, CDR2 FQNEAQ (reference sequence). The CDR3 is CASSHRASGGLPSYEQYF. The DNA for the CDR3 is TGTGCCAGCAGCCACCGGGCTAGCGGGGGGCTTCCTTCCTACGAGCAGTACTTC.

The genes are TRBV2 and TRBJ2-3; D gene uncertain. CDR3 size: 14 residues. V was cut by 4 bases and J by 2 bases, with 10 bases left in between. Per the germline V gene, CDR1 is SNHLY and CDR2 is FYNNEI. The CDR3 loop reads CASSATDPTDTQYF. CDR3 DNA: TGTGCCAGCAGTGCAACAGACCCCACAGATACGCAGTATTTT. Based on the CDR3 plus reference TRBV2 and TRBJ2-3, the full variable domain is EPEVTQTPSHQVTQMGQEVILRCVPISNHLYFYWYRQILGQKVEFLVSFYNNEISEKSEIFDDQFSVERPDGSNFTLKIRSTKLEDSAMYFCASSATDPTDTQYFGPGTRLTVL.

J is TRBJ2-1 and V is TRBV4-1, with D unclear. The CDR3 totals 11 residues. CDR1 MGHRA and CDR2 YSYEKL come from the germline V gene. V was pared by 1 base and J by 8 bases, with 3 bases between. Here the CDR3 reads CASSQGDEQFF. The CDR3 nucleotides read TGCGCCAGCAGCCAAGGGGATGAGCAGTTCTTC.

V and J are TRBV6-5 and TRBJ2-1; TRBD2 matches 10 bases. CDR1 and CDR2 (germline): MNHEY, SVGAGI. This CDR3 contains 15 residues. J lost 4 bases, V lost 5 bases, and 5 bases had no gene match. The CDR3 sequence is CASSITSGEYNEQFF. The DNA of the CDR3 is TGTGCCAGCAGTATTACTAGCGGGGAATACAATGAGCAGTTCTTC.